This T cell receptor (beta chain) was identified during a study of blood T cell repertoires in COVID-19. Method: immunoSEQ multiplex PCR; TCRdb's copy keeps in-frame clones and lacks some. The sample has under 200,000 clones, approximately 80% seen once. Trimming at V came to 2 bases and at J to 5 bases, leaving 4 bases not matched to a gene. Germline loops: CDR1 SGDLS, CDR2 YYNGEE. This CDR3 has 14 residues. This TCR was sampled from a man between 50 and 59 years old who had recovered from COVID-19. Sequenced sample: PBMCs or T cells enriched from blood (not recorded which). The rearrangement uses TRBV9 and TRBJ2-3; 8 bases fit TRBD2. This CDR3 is CASSVSGAVDTQYF. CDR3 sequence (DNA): TGTGCCAGCAGCGTTAGCGGGGCAGTAGATACGCAGTATTTT. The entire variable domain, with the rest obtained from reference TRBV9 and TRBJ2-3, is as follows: DSGVTQTPKHLITATGQRVTLRCSPRSGDLSVYWYQQSLDQGLQFLIQYYNGEERAKGNILERFSAQQFPDLHSELNLSSLELGDSALYFCASSVSGAVDTQYFGPGTRLTVL.